This T cell receptor beta chain derives from a study of identifying expanded T cells in peripheral blood. The table lists this clone with a few counts. The antigen remains unidentified. V lost 0 bases, J lost 6 bases, and 21 bases lay in between. This CDR3 spans 17 amino acids. CDR1 and CDR2 (germline): KGHSH, LQKENI. Repertoires were generated with immunoSEQ multiplex PCR, while TCRdb's copy carries only in-frame clones and drops some. The sample has about 90,000 clones, approximately 83% seen once. Whole-study findings and limits: Differentially abundant clones: around 1.2 between replicates, roughly 16 at roughly 13 days, approximately 19 at four. Approximately 2-week clone count variance significantly increased as total template count grew.

The chain joins TRBV18 to TRBJ2-7; no clear D. Source material: blood. The TCR was taken from a person between 18 and 75 years old in good health. The CDR3: CASSPPGFGVEVVEQYF. The CDR3, as DNA: TGTGCCAGCTCACCACCGGGGTTTGGGGTTGAGGTGGTCGAGCAGTACTTC.